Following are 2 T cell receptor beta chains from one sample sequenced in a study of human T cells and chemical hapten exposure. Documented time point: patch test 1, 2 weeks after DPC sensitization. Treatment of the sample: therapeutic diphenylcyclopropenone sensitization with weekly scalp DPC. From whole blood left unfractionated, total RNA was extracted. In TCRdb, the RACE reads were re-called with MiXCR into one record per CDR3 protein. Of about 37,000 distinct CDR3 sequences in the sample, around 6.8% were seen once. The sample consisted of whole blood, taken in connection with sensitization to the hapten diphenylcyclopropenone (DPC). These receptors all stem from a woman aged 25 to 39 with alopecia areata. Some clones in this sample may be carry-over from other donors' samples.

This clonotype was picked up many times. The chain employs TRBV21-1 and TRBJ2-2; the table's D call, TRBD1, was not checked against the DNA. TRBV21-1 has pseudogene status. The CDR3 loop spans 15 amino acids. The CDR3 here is CASSPGRVGPGELFF. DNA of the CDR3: TGTGCCAGCAGCCCGGGACGGGTGGGGCCCGGGGAGCTGTTTTTT.

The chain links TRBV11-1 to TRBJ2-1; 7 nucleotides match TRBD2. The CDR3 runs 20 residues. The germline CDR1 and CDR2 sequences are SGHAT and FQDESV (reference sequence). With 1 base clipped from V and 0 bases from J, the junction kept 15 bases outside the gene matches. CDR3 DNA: TGTGCCAGCAGCTTAGACTCGAGGCTAGCGGCTCATAGCTCCTACAATGAGCAGTTCTTC. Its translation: CASSLDSRLAAHSSYNEQFF.